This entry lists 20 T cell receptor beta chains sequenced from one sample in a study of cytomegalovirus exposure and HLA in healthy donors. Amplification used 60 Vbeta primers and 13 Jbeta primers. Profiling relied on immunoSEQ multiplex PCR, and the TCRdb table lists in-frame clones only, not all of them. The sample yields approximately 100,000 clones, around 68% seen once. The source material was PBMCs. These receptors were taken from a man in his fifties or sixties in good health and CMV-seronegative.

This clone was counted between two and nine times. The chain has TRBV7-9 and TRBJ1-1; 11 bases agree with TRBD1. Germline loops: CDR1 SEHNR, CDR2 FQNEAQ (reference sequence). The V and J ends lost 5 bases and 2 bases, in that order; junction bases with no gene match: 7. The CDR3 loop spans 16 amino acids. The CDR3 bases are TGTGCCAGCAGCGTCGGACAGGGGGCTGGAAACACTGAAGCTTTCTTT. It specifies CASSVGQGAGNTEAFF.

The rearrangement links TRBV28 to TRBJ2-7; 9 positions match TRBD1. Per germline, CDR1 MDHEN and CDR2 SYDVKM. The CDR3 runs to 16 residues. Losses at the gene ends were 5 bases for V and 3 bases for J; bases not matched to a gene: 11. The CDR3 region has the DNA TGTGCCAGCAGTCAAAACACGGGACAGGGTTTCTACGAGCAGTACTTC. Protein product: CASSQNTGQGFYEQYF.

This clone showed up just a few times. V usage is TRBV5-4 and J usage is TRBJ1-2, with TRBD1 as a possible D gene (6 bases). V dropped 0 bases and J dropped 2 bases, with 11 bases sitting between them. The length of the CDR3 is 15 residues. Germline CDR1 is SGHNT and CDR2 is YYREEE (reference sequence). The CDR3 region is CASSLGRGGNYGYTF. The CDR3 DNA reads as TGTGCCAGCAGCTTGGGCAGGGGCGGGAACTATGGCTACACCTTC.

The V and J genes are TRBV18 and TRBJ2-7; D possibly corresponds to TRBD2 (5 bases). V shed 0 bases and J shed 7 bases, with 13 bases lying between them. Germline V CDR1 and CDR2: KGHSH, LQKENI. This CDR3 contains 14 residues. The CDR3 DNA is TGTGCCAGCTCACCACCGGTAGATACGGGGGAGCAGTACTTC. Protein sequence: CASSPPVDTGEQYF.

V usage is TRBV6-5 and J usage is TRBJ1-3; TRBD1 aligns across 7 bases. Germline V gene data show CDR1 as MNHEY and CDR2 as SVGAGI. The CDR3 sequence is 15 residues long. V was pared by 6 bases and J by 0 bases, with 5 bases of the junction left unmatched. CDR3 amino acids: CASRRQGVSGNTIYF. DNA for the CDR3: TGTGCCAGCAGAAGACAGGGCGTCTCTGGAAACACCATATATTTT.

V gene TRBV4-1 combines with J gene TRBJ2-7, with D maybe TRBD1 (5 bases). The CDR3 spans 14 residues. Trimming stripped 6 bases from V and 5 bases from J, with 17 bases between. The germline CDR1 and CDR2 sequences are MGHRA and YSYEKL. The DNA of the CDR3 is TGCGCCAGCAGGAATAGGGGCTTCTGGGACGAGCAGTACTTC. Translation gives CASRNRGFWDEQYF.

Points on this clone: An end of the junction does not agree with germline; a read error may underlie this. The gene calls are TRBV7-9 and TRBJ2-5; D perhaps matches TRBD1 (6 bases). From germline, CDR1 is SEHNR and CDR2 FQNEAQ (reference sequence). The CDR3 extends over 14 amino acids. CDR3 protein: CSSSPGTSQETQYF. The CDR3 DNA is TGTTCCAGCAGCCCCGGGACAAGCCAAGAGACCCAGTACTTC.

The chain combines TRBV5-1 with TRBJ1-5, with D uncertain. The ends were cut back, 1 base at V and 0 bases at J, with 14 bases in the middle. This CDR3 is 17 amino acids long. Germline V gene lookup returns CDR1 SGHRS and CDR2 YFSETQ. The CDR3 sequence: CASSLLPSGNSNQPQHF. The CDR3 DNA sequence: TGCGCCAGCAGCTTGTTACCCAGCGGGAATAGCAATCAGCCCCAGCATTTT.

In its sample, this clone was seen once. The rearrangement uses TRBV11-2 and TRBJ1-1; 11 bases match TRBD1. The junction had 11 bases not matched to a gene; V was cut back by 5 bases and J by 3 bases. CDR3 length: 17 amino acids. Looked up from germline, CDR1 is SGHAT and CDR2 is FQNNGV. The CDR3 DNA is TGTGCCAGCAGCCCTATCGGACAGGGGGCATTTCACACTGAAGCTTTCTTT. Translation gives CASSPIGQGAFHTEAFF.

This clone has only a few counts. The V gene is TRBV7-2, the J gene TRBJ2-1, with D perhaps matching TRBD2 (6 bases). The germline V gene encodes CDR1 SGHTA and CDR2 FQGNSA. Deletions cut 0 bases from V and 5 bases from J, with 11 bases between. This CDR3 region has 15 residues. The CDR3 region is CASSLARGTHNEQFF. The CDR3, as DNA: TGTGCCAGCAGCTTAGCTCGGGGGACCCACAATGAGCAGTTCTTC.

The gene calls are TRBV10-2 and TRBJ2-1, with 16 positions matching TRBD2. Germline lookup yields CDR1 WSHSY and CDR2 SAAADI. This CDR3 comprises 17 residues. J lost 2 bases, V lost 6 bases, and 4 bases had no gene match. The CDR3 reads CASRGGTSGRAYNEQFF. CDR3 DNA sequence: TGCGCCAGCAGAGGGGGGACTAGCGGGAGGGCCTACAATGAGCAGTTCTTC.

For the CDR3, the DNA is TGTGCCAGAACGGGGGGCGGGGCGTTCACCGGGGAGCTGTTTTTT. This codes for CARTGGGAFTGELFF. V and J are TRBV5-3 and TRBJ2-2; a possible D gene is TRBD2 (7 bases). TRBV5-3 is classed as an ORF, of uncertain function. The CDR3 spans 15 residues. Trimming removed 6 bases from V and 4 bases from J, with 16 bases in between.

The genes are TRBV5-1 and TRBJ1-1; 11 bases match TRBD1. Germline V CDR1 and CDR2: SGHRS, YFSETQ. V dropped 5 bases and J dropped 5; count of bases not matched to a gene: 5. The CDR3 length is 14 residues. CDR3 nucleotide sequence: TGCGCCAGCAGTCCCGGACAGGGGGCTACTGAAGCTTTCTTT. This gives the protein CASSPGQGATEAFF.

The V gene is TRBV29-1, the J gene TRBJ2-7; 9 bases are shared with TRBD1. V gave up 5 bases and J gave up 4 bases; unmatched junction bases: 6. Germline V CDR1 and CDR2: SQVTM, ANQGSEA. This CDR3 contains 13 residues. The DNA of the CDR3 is TGCAGCGTTATCCGGGACAGGGCGTACGAGCAGTACTTC. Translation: CSVIRDRAYEQYF.

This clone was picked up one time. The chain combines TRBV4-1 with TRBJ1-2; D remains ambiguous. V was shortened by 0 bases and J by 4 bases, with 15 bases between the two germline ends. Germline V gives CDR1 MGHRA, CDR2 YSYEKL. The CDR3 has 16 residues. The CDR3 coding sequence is TGCGCCAGCAGCCAAGATAAAGCGGGTACCGGCTATGGCTACACCTTC. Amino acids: CASSQDKAGTGYGYTF.

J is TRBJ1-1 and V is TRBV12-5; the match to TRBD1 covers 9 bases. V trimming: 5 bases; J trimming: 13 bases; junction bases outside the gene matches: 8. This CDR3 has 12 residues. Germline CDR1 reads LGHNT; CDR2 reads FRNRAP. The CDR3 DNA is TGTGCTAGTGGTATCGGACAGGGGAAAGTTTTCTTT. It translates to CASGIGQGKVFF.

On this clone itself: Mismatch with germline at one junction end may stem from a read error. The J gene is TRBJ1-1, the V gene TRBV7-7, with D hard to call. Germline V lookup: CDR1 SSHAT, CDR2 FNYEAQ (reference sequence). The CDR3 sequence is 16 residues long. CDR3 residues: CASSLRALRGGTEAFF. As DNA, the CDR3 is TGTGCTAGCAGCTTGAGGGCACTACGAGGAGGAACTGAAGCTTTCTTT.

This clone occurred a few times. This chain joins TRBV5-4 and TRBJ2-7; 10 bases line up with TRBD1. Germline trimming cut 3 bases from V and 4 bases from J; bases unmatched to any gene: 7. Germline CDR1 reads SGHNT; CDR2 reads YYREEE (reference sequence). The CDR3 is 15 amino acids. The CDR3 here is CASSYDRGQGYEQYF. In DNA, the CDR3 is TGTGCCAGCAGCTACGACAGGGGGCAGGGGTACGAGCAGTACTTC.

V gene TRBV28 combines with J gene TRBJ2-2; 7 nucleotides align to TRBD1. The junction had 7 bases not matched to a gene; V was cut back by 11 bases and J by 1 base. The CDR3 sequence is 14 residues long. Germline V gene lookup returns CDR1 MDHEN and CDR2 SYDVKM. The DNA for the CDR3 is TGTGCCGAATCGGACAGGAAGAACACCGGGGAGCTGTTTTTT. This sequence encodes CAESDRKNTGELFF. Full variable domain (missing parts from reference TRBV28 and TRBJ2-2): DVKVTQSSRYLVKRTGEKVFLECVQDMDHENMFWYRQDPGLGLRLIYFSYDVKMKEKGDIPEGYSVSREKKERFSLILESASTNQTSMYLCAESDRKNTGELFFGEGSRLTVL.

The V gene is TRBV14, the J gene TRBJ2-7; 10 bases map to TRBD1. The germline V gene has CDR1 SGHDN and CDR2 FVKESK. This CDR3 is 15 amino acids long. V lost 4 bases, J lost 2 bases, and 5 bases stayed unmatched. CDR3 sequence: CASSLLGTGAYEQYF. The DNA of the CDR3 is TGTGCCAGCAGCCTGTTAGGGACAGGGGCCTACGAGCAGTACTTC.